This T cell receptor beta chain was sequenced during a study of beta chain features in type 1 diabetes (dated 2018 in TCRdb). For context, the study as a whole: Mean age, gender distribution, total cell number and subset yield did not differ between patients and healthy donors. A total of about 100,000,000 sorted cells were examined across all samples, and RNA yield correlated strongly with the number of cells per subset. The study compared TCRB repertoires of sorted circulating CD4+ T cell subsets between recently diagnosed type 1 diabetes patients and matched healthy donors. Naive and central memory subsets were obtained from all 28 donors, but regulatory and stem cell-like memory subsets were isolated from only 8 patients and about 8 healthy donors. The investigation overall reported the following: PCR might favor shorter templates, but patient and control samples were amplified and corrected together, so any skew would affect both groups equally. Because the HLA sub-analyses included only small numbers of individuals, any influence of HLA type on TCRB rearrangement was left unresolved. Naive, central memory and regulatory TCRB repertoires appeared more similar among patients than among healthy donors. Patients with type 1 diabetes made fewer insertions and deleted more nucleotides at VDJ recombination sites, implying thymic rearrangement abnormalities. A moderate but significant shortening of TCRB CDR3 length was observed in type 1 diabetes patients in all four CD4+ subsets. Because cDNA rather than genomic DNA was sequenced, highly expressing activated cells could have been over-represented, although no difference in activation and CD3 levels was found between groups.

The entire isolated RNA was reverse transcribed using the High Capacity cDNA Reverse Transcription Kit, and thus expressed TCRB transcripts were sequenced. Deep immunoSEQ sequencing was applied to naive, central memory and regulatory T cell samples, giving an average of about 3.57 million total reads per sample. After sorted cells were lysed in RLT buffer, RNA was extracted with DNase-treated RNeasy Micro or Mini kits, with the choice depending on cell number. Each cell subset was processed separately to prevent cross-contamination, with patient and healthy donor samples processed together. TCRB sequences were amplified from cDNA with the immunoSEQ multiplex PCR, producing 87-bp fragments spanning the CDR3 region. Sequencing of the amplicons was performed on the Illumina HiSeq platform. The original pipeline was this. Synthetic template baselines were used to correct PCR bias computationally, reads within Hamming distance 2 were collapsed, and singletons that could not be merged were discarded. By aligning reads against IMGT, V, D and J genes, CDR3 length, and insertions or deletions at six rearrangement sites were assigned. Within each subset, clonotype counts were normalized to sorted cell number, after which true diversity and Gini coefficients were computed with the tcR R package. The overlap coefficient, calculated on TCRB nucleotide sequences, was used to quantify repertoire sharing. Out-of-frame TCRB sequences from naive cells were analyzed to stand in for the pre-selection repertoire. TCRdb took this table from immuneACCESS and kept in-frame rearrangements with V and J called. Such tables lack part of the clones; where checked against another copy, unresolved V genes explain under half of the gap, and the rest is unexplained. The DNA was the basis for D and trimming; V, J and clone size are from that table. Across this sample there are around 280,000 clones, with approximately 16% seen only once. The top ten clonotypes cover 0.015% to 0.017% of the sample.

The CDR3 contains 15 residues, cysteine and phenylalanine counted. Left in the record is the CDR3 DNA by itself, 45 bases read in frame from the first base. Trimmed from V: 0 bases; trimmed from J: 6 bases; junction bases lacking a gene match: 4. Sequences SNHLY (CDR1) and FYNNEI (CDR2) are obtained from the germline V gene. From each donor, a single peripheral blood sample of about 100 mL on average was drawn into heparinised tubes. Using a panel that included CD45RO, CCR7, CD25, CD127, CD95 and CD27, naive, central memory, regulatory and stem cell-like memory CD4+ T cells were sorted on a BD FACSAria II. A purity above 98% was achieved for all sorted populations. PBMCs were separated immediately by Lymphoprep density gradient centrifugation and were stained directly, without being cultured. So that batch effects would be minimized, each experiment stained and sorted samples in pairs, pairing one healthy donor with one patient.

This clone was seen a few times. The antigen it binds to is not known. It has no much larger one-base neighbor in the sample; base qualities were not kept. The clonotype was recovered from a man between 18 and 29 years old with type 1 diabetes. Sequenced input: naive CD4+ T cells from blood. The meaning of the sample's cell subset or site label: true naive CD4+ T cells. The chain couples TRBV2 to TRBJ1-5; TRBD1 agrees with 8 junctional bases. CDR3 sequence: CASSEARQGLQPQHF. The sequenced DNA: TGTGCCAGCAGTGAAGCCCGACAGGGGCTTCAGCCCCAGCATTTT. Here the CDR3 is joined to the reference TRBV2 and TRBJ1-5 genes, and the full variable domain is: EPEVTQTPSHQVTQMGQEVILRCVPISNHLYFYWYRQILGQKVEFLVSFYNNEISEKSEIFDDQFSVERPDGSNFTLKIRSTKLEDSAMYFCASSEARQGLQPQHFGDGTRLSIL.